A single T cell receptor (beta chain) is shown here with its context. This clonotype was observed many times. Its antigen is still unknown. No base quality information exists; no much larger clone differs at one position. The entry originates in a study of regulatory T cells in long-lasting Graves disease (dated by TCRdb to the early 2020s). With respect to the entire study: Persistent Graves' disease meant more than 5 years of antithyroid drug treatment with TSH receptor autoantibodies that stayed positive. A total of roughly 35 samples underwent TCR sequencing: around 13 from persistent and 20 from newly diagnosed Graves' disease patients. Peripheral blood TCR sequencing and RNA sequencing compared persistent Graves' disease patients with newly diagnosed Graves' disease patients. The study was registered as a clinical trial and conducted in China. In the clinical cohort, patients with persistent Graves' disease had used antithyroid drugs for an average of approximately eleven years. Results the study describes overall, beyond this receptor: Lower TCR Shannon entropy and fewer highly expanded clones were observed in persistent Graves' disease patients than in newly diagnosed patients, which suggested clonal expansion. The authors acknowledged the small sample size as a limitation that may reduce accuracy. Peripheral blood alone was examined, since thyroid tissue, which constituted the primary lesion, could not be accessed. Only the TCR beta chain was sequenced and analyzed. Patients with persistent disease shared more public clonotypes (over 2,500) than newly diagnosed patients did (966). Persistent disease showed preferential use of TRBV28, TRBJ1-2 and TRBJ2-5, whereas newly diagnosed disease favored TRBV20-1 and TRBJ2-1.

V is clipped by 7 bases and J by 3 bases, and the sequence between their germline boundaries is 16 bases long. CDR1 and CDR2 were assigned from the germline V gene as MNHNS and SASEGT. The CDR3 contains 14 residues, cysteine and phenylalanine counted. The only DNA kept is the CDR3, 42 bases in frame from the first base. Sample time point, as interpreted from the label and publication: persistent/refractory GD, antithyroid drugs over 5 years with positive TRAb. For both TCR sequencing and RNA sequencing, RNA was extracted from PBMCs in TRIzol. Graves' disease was diagnosed according to American Thyroid Association guidelines. Recruitment of patients was carried out at an endocrinology department in Xi'an, China. From each patient, approximately 10 milliliters of peripheral blood was collected into an EDTA anticoagulant tube. Ficoll Paque Plus density gradient separation was used to isolate PBMCs, and no additional T cell sorting was done. RNA quality was checked with an Agilent 2100 Bioanalyzer and agarose gel, and concentration with a NanoDrop 2000.

The library was generated by multiplex PCR. Sequenced using an Illumina HiSeq 4000. CDR3 regions were amplified by Arm-PCR with iRepertoire HTBI primers to construct TCR beta libraries. Before sequencing, the PCR products underwent gel purification. The authors' pipeline ran thus. Across samples, about 63 TRBV and roughly 15 TRBJ segments were identified and used for gene usage analysis of CDR3 amino acid clonotypes. COPE and FqMerger were used to merge filtered high-quality paired reads into contigs. BLAST was used to align contigs to IMGT TRBV, TRBD and TRBJ reference genes, with CDR3 defined following IMGT. Any clonotype with a frequency above 0.1% was counted as a highly expanded clone. Shannon entropy was used to measure repertoire diversity, and the Gini coefficient was used to measure V-J evenness. A clonotype found in more than one individual was treated as public. TCRdb cleaned the public reads at Q25 with fastp, built clones with MiXCR and kept in-frame beta chains. Each CDR3 protein appears once, grouped with its most common genes and DNA. The V and J calls reflect TCRdb's pipeline rather than the authors' work. A total of a few hundred thousand distinct CDR3 sequences appear in this sample, about 20% of them only once. The ten largest clones add up to around 26% of the sample.

The receptor was isolated from a female donor with Graves disease. The sample was peripheral blood mononuclear cells (PBMCs), taken when the disease was refractory, from a patient treated with antithyroid drugs. Here the chain combines TRBV6-1 and TRBJ2-7; the D gene cannot be named for sure. The CDR3 reads as follows: CASTSFYRNYEQYF. At the DNA level, the sequence is TGTGCCAGCACCTCGTTTTATCGGAACTACGAGCAGTACTTC.